The following is a T cell receptor (beta chain) sequence with its context. Its matching antigen is unknown. The sample contains more than one DNA sequence encoding this CDR3. This sample was included in a study of shared clonotypes between healthy human individuals. Regarding the study as a whole: Blood was the sole source, and tissue repertoires probably differ.

Produced via immunoSEQ multiplex PCR; TCRdb's table is partial and in-frame only. Altogether over a million clones are present, around 76% being singletons, with the ten largest covering about 1.5%. The germline gives CDR1 SNHLY, CDR2 FYNNEI. The CDR3 runs 17 residues. The V and J ends lost 5 bases and 0 bases, in that order; junction bases with no gene match: 6. The sample comprised memory CD4+ T cells sorted from blood. Subset described: CD45RA-negative fraction. The genes are TRBV2 and TRBJ2-6; 8 bases are a match to TRBD1. The TCR sequence derives from a young man in good health. In DNA form, the CDR3 reads TGTGCCAGCAGTCCCGGGACAGGTTCCTCTGGGGCCAACGTCCTGACTTTC. This codes for CASSPGTGSSGANVLTF.